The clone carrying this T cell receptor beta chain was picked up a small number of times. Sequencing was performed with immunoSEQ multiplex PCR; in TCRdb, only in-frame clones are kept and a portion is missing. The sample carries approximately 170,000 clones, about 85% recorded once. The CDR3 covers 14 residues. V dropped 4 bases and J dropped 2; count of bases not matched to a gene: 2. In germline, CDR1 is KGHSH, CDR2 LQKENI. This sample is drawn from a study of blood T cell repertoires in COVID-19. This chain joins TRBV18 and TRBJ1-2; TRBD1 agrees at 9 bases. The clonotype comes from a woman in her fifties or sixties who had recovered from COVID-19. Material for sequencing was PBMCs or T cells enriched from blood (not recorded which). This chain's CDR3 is CASSRGQGNYGYTF. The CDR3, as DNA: TGTGCCAGCTCACGGGGACAGGGAAACTATGGCTACACCTTC.